This T cell receptor beta chain comes out of a study of cytomegalovirus exposure and HLA in healthy donors. Points from the study as a whole: The study put 150 or so TCR beta chains on its list as cytomegalovirus-associated. Most TCRs appeared rarely, but some public TCRs recurred in many donors.

V shed 1 base, J shed 4 bases, and the junction held 13 bases outside the gene matches. Germline V gene data show CDR1 as KGHSH and CDR2 as LQKENI. This CDR3 contains 18 residues. The PCR had 60 Vbeta and 13 Jbeta primers. Clones were sequenced by immunoSEQ multiplex PCR, and TCRdb holds only the in-frame ones, with some missing. The sample has some 160,000 clones, roughly 80% seen once. On this clone itself: Its antigen is unidentified.

The chain recombines TRBV18 with TRBJ2-7; 10 nucleotides align to TRBD1. This receptor was obtained from a male donor in good health and CMV-seronegative. Sequenced sample: PBMCs. The DNA for the CDR3 is TGTGCCAGCTCACCACAGAACTCTTTCCCGGGACAGGGGTACGAGCAGTACTTC. It codes for CASSPQNSFPGQGYEQYF.